The TCR beta chain described here comes from a study of T cell changes during pregnancy in multiple sclerosis. The count of this clone is one. The CDR3 contains 21 residues. Germline V gene data show CDR1 as SNHLY and CDR2 as FYNNEI. V shed 9 bases and J 0 bases; nucleotides not matched to a gene: 24. Generated by immunoSEQ multiplex PCR, the TCRdb table keeps only in-frame clones and is missing some. The profile shows around 13,000 clones, around 88% of them singletons. The sample in question was CD8+ T cells from peripheral blood mononuclear cells, obtained in the second trimester of pregnancy. The rearrangement links TRBV2 to TRBJ1-1, with 11 positions matching TRBD1. The sequence came from a female donor in good health, enrolled as a control in a pregnancy study. The CDR3, as DNA: TGTGCCAGAATCTCTCCGGGTAGGACAGGGGGCGCGTGGGGGATGAACACTGAAGCTTTCTTT. Translation: CARISPGRTGGAWGMNTEAFF. The full variable domain, in which reference TRBV2 and TRBJ1-1 provide the parts outside the CDR3, is EPEVTQTPSHQVTQMGQEVILRCVPISNHLYFYWYRQILGQKVEFLVSFYNNEISEKSEIFDDQFSVERPDGSNFTLKIRSTKLEDSAMYFCARISPGRTGGAWGMNTEAFFGQGTRLTVV.